This T cell receptor (beta chain) came from a study of post-analysis software for immune sequencing data. Notes on the study in general: Comparison of patients with controls showed five or six TRBV segments more frequent in patients, TRBV5-6, TRBV5-1 and TRBV20-1 among them. Multiple sclerosis was associated with a significant reduction in normalized Chao1 diversity relative to controls.

As concerns this clonotype: Its cognate antigen is unknown. One end of the junction varies from germline; a read error may be responsible.

CDR1 and CDR2 (germline): LGHNA, YNFKEQ. This CDR3 has 16 amino acids. Prepared libraries of TCR beta cDNA carried unique molecular identifiers. There were about 0.95 to 11 million T cells, and 450,000 to 550,000 cDNA molecules came from them. TCRdb re-analysed the PCR reads in MiXCR, keeping a single row per CDR3 protein. Here the sample spans fewer than 850,000 distinct CDR3 sequences, 46% being singletons. The sample was blood. V and J are TRBV4-2 and TRBJ2-3; D is unresolved. The clonotype originates from a girl aged 5 to 17 with multiple sclerosis. CDR3 in amino acids: CASSQDRWNSADRQYF. DNA for the CDR3: TGTGCCAGCAGCCAAGATCGCTGGAATTCGGCAGATAGGCAGTATTTT.